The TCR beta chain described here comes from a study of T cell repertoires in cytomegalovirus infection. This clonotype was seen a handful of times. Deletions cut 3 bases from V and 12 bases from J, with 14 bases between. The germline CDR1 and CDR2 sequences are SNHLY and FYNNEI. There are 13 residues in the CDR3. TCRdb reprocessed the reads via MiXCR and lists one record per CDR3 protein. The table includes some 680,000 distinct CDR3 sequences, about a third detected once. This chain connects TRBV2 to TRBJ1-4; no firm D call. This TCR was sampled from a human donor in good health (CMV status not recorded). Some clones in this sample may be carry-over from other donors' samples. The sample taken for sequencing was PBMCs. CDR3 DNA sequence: TGTGCCAGCAGTGATGGCAATAAGAGGGAACTGTTTTTT. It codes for CASSDGNKRELFF.